This T cell receptor beta chain was sequenced in a study of blood T cell repertoires in COVID-19. Overall study: PBMCs, B-cell-depleted T cells, or T cells provided the cDNA or gDNA that made up the material.

Sequencing used immunoSEQ multiplex PCR; TCRdb keeps in-frame clones, though not all of them. The sample yields about 20,000 clones, around 79% seen once. The CDR3 consists of 13 residues. Trimming removed 8 bases at V and 4 bases at J, with 12 bases between. In germline, CDR1 is MNHEY, CDR2 SVGAGI. The sequencing input was peripheral blood. The TCR originated in a man older than 75 with acute or convalescent COVID-19. This sequence joins TRBV6-5 and TRBJ1-3; D gene uncertain. CDR3 region: CASRADNGNTIYF. DNA of the CDR3: TGTGCCAGCCGCGCCGATAACGGAAACACCATATATTTT.